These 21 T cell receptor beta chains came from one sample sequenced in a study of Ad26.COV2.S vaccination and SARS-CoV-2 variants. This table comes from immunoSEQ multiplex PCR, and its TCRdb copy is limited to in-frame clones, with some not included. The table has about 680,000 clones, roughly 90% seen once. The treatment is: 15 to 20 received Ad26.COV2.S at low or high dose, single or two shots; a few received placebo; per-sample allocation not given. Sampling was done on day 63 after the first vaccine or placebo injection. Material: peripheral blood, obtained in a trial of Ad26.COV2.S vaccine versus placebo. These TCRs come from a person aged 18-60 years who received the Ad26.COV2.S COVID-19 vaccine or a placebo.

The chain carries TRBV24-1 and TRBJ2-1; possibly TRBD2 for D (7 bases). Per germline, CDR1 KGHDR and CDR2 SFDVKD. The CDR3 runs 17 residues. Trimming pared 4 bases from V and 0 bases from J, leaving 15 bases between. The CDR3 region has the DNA TGTGCCACCAGTGAAGGGGGGAGGGCCAGCTCCTACAATGAGCAGTTCTTC. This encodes CATSEGGRASSYNEQFF.

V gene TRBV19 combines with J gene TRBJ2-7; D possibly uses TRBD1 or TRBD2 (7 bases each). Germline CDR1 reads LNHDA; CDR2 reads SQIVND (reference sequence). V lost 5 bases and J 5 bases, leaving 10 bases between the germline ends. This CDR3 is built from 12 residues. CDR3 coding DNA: TGTGCCAGTAGTCAGGGGGGGAACGAGCAGTACTTC. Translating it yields CASSQGGNEQYF. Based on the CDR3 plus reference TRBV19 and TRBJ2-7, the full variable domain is DGGITQSPKYLFRKEGQNVTLSCEQNLNHDAMYWYRQDPGQGLRLIYYSQIVNDFQKGDIAEGYSVSREKKESFPLTVTSAQKNPTAFYLCASSQGGNEQYFGPGTRLTVT.

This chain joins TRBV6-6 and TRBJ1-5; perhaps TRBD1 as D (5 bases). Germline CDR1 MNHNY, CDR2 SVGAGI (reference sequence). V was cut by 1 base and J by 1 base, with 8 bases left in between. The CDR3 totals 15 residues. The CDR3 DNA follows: TGTGCCAGCAGTTACTATGGGGCGAGCAATCAGCCCCAGCATTTT. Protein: CASSYYGASNQPQHF.

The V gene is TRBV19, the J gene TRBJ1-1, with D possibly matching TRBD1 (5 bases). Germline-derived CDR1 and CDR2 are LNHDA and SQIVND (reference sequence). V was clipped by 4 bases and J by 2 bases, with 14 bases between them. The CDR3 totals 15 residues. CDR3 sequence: CASSTPGRGNTEAFF. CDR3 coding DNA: TGTGCCAGTAGTACCCCAGGGAGAGGCAACACTGAAGCTTTCTTT.

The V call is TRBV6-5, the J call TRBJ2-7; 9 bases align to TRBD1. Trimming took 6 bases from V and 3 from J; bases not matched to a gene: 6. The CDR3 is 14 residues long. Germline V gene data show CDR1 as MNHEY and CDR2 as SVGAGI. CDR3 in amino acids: CASSRDRDFYEQYF. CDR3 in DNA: TGTGCCAGCAGCCGGGACAGGGATTTCTACGAGCAGTACTTC.

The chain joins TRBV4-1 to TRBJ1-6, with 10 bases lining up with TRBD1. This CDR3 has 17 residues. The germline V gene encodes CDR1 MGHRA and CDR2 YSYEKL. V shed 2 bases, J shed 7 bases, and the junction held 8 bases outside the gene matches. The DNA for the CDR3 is TGCGCCAGCAGCCAATGGGATCCGGGACAGGGGAATTCACCCCTCCACTTT. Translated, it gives CASSQWDPGQGNSPLHF.

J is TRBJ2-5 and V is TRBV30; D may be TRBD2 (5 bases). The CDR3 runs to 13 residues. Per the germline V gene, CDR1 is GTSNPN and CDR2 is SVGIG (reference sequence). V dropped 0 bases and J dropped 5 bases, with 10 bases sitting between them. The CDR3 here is CAWSVRGSETQYF. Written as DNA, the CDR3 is TGTGCCTGGAGTGTTCGAGGGAGTGAGACCCAGTACTTC.

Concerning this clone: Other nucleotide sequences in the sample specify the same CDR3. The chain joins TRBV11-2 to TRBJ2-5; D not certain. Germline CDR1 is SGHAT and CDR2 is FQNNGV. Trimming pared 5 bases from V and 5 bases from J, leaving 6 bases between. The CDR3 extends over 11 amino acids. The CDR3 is CASSPQETQYF. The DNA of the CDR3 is TGTGCCAGCAGCCCCCAGGAGACCCAGTACTTC.

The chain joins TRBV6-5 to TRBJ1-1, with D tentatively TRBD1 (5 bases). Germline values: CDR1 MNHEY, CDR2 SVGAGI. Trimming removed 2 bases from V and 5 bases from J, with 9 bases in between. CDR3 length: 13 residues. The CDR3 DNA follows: TGTGCCAGCAGTTACGCGTCAGGGACTGAAGCTTTCTTT. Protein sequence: CASSYASGTEAFF.

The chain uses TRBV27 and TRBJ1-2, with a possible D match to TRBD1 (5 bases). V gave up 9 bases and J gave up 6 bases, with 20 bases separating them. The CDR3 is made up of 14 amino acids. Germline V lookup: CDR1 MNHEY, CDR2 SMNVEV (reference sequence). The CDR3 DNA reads TGTGCCAGTTCTCCGGGACCCGGCATGAATGGCTACACCTTC. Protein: CASSPGPGMNGYTF.

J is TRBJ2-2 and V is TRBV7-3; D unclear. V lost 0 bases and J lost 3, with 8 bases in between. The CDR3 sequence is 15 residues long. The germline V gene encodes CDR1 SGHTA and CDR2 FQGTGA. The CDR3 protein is CASSLTGPYTGELFF. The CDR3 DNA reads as TGTGCCAGCAGCTTAACCGGGCCCTACACCGGGGAGCTGTTTTTT. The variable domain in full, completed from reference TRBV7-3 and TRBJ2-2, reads GAGVSQTPSNKVTEKGKYVELRCDPISGHTALYWYRQSLGQGPEFLIYFQGTGAADDSGLPNDRFFAVRPEGSVSTLKIQRTERGDSAVYLCASSLTGPYTGELFFGEGSRLTVL.

CDR3 sequence reads: CASSTGRDRGISSSYEQYF. CDR3 nucleotides: TGTGCCAGTAGTACTGGCCGGGACAGGGGAATTTCGAGCTCCTACGAGCAGTACTTC. The chain has TRBV19 and TRBJ2-7; the match to TRBD1 covers 10 bases. V was clipped by 4 bases and J by 0 bases; unmatched bases: 15. Per germline, CDR1 LNHDA and CDR2 SQIVND (reference sequence). The CDR3 is 19 amino acids.

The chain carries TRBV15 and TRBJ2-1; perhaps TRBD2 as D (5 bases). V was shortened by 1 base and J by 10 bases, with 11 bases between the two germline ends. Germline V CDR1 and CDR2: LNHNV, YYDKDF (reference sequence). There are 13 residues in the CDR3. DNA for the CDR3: TGTGCCACCAGCAGAGTGGGCGGGCGAGAGCAGTTCTTC. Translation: CATSRVGGREQFF.

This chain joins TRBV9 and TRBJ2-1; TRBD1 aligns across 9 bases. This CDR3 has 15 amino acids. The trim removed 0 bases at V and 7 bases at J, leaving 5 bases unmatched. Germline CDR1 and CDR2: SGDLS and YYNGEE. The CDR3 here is CASSVGTGVGNEQFF. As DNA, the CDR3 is TGTGCCAGCAGCGTAGGGACAGGGGTAGGGAATGAGCAGTTCTTC.

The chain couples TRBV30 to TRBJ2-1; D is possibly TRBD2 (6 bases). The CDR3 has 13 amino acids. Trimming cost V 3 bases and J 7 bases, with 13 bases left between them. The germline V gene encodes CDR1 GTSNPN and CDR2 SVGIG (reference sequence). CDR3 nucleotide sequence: TGTGCCTGGAGCTCGGATCGGGGGAATGAGCAGTTCTTC. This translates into CAWSSDRGNEQFF. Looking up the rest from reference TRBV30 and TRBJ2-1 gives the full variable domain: SQTIHQWPATLVQPVGSPLSLECTVEGTSNPNLYWYRQAAGRGLQLLFYSVGIGQISSEVPQNLSASRPQDRQFILSSKKLLLSDSGFYLCAWSSDRGNEQFFGPGTRLTVL.

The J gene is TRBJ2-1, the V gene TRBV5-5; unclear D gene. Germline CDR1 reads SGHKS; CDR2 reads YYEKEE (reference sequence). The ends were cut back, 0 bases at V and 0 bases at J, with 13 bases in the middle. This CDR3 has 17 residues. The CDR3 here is CASSLVSSPSSYNEQFF. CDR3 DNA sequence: TGTGCCAGCAGCTTGGTAAGCTCCCCGTCCTCCTACAATGAGCAGTTCTTC. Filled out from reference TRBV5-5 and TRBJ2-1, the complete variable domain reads DAGVTQSPTHLIKTRGQQVTLRCSPISGHKSVSWYQQVLGQGPQFIFQYYEKEERGRGNFPDRFSARQFPNYSSELNVNALLLGDSALYLCASSLVSSPSSYNEQFFGPGTRLTVL.

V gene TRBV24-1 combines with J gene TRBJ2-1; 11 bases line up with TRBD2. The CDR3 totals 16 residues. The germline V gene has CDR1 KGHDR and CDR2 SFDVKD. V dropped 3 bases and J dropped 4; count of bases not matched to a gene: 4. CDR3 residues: CATSDSSGGAYNEQFF. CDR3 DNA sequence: TGTGCCACCAGTGATAGTAGCGGGGGGGCGTACAATGAGCAGTTCTTC.

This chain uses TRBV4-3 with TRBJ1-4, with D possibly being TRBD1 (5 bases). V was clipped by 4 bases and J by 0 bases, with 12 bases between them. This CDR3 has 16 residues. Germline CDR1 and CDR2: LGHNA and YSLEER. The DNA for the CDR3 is TGCGCCAGCAGCCCCGGGACGGTTGCAACTAATGAAAAACTGTTTTTT. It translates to CASSPGTVATNEKLFF.

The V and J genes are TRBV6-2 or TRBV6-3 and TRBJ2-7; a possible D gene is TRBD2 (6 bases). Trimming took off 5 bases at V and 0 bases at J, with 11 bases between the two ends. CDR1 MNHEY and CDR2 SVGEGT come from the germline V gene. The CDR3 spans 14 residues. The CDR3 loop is CASSGRDPSYEQYF. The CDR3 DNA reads TGTGCCAGCAGTGGGCGGGACCCCTCCTACGAGCAGTACTTC.

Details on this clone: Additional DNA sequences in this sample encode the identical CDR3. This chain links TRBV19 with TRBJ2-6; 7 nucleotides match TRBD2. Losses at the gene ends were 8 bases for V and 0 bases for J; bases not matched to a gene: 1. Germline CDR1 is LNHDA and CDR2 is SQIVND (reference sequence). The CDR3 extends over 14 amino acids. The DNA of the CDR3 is TGTGCCAGTCGGGAGGTCTCTGGGGCCAACGTCCTGACTTTC. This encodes CASREVSGANVLTF. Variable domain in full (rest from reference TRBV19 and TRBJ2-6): DGGITQSPKYLFRKEGQNVTLSCEQNLNHDAMYWYRQDPGQGLRLIYYSQIVNDFQKGDIAEGYSVSREKKESFPLTVTSAQKNPTAFYLCASREVSGANVLTFGAGSRLTVL.

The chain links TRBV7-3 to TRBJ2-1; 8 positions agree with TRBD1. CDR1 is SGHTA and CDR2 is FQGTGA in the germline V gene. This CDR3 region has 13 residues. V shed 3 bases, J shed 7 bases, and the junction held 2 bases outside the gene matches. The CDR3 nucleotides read TGTGCCAGCAGCTTCGACAGGGGTAATGAGCAGTTCTTC. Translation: CASSFDRGNEQFF.